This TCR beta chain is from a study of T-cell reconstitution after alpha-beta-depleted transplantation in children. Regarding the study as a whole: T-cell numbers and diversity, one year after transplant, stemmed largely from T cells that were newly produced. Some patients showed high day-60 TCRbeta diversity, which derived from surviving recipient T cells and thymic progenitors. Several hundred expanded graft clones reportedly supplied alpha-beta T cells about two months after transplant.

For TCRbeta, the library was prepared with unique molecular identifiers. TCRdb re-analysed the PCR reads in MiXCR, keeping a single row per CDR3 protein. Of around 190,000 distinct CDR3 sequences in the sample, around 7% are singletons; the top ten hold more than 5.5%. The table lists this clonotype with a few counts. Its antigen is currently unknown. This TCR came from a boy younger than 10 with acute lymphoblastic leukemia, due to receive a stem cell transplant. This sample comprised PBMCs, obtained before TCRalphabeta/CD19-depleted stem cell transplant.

The CDR3 loop is CASSLGVYGYTF. The CDR3, as DNA: TGTGCCAGCAGTTTGGGAGTGTACGGCTACACCTTC. The chain uses TRBV28 and TRBJ1-2, with no clear D. The length of the CDR3 is 12 residues. Germline CDR1 is MDHEN and CDR2 is SYDVKM. Trimming took 3 bases from V and 8 from J, leaving 10 bases between them.